The 7 T cell receptor beta chains reported below all come from one sample, sequenced in a study of blood T cell repertoires in COVID-19. Generated by immunoSEQ multiplex PCR, the TCRdb table keeps only in-frame clones and is missing some. The sample contains 85,000 to 110,000 clones, roughly 87% of which appear only once. The sequencing input was peripheral blood. The receptor source for this set is a human donor in a cohort sampled during active COVID-19.

The CDR3 coding sequence is TGCGCCAGCAGTGAAGCAGGGTGGGAGCAGTACTTC. Protein product: CASSEAGWEQYF. The rearrangement uses TRBV10-2 and TRBJ2-7, with a weak D call TRBD1 (5 bases). V was trimmed by 3 bases and J by 7 bases, leaving 10 bases between them. CDR3 length equals 12 residues. Germline V gene lookup returns CDR1 WSHSY and CDR2 SAAADI.

The chain carries TRBV5-6 and TRBJ2-7; D is uncertain. In germline, CDR1 is SGHDT, CDR2 YYEEEE. This CDR3 has 15 amino acids. With 0 bases removed from V and 6 bases from J, the gap between germline ends came to 16 bases. The CDR3 region is CASSLELLSVSEQYF. CDR3 nucleotide sequence: TGTGCCAGCAGCTTGGAGCTTTTAAGCGTGTCCGAGCAGTACTTC.

The chain employs TRBV6-2 or TRBV6-3 and TRBJ1-2; TRBD1 matches 8 bases. The V segment lost 5 bases and the J segment 2 bases; nucleotides outside the gene matches: 10. CDR3 length: 16 amino acids. The V gene's germline CDR1 is MNHEY and CDR2 SVGEGT. Here the CDR3 reads CASSPQGQALNYGYTF. For the CDR3, the DNA is TGTGCCAGCAGTCCCCAGGGACAGGCCCTGAACTATGGCTACACCTTC.

The chain couples TRBV10-2 to TRBJ1-6; 11 bases agree with TRBD1. The CDR3 has 15 amino acids. Unmatched junction bases numbered 10, after V lost 8 bases and J lost 10 bases. The germline V gene encodes CDR1 WSHSY and CDR2 SAAADI. CDR3 residues: CASAWDRGVGSPLHF. CDR3 in DNA: TGCGCCAGCGCATGGGACAGGGGGGTTGGATCACCCCTCCACTTT.

This chain connects TRBV7-9 to TRBJ1-2; D is unresolved. V lost 0 bases to trimming and J lost 5 bases, with 4 bases between them. The CDR3 is made up of 12 amino acids. Per the germline V gene, CDR1 is SEHNR and CDR2 is FQNEAQ (reference sequence). The CDR3 spells CASSLASYGYTF. DNA of the CDR3: TGTGCCAGCAGCTTAGCCTCTTATGGCTACACCTTC.

The V and J genes are TRBV10-1 and TRBJ2-2; 8 nucleotides align to TRBD2. V lost 7 bases, J lost 6 bases, and 7 bases stayed unmatched. This CDR3 contains 14 residues. CDR1 is WNHNN and CDR2 is SYGVQD in the germline V gene (reference sequence). This chain's CDR3 is CASTAGGEAGELFF. DNA of the CDR3: TGCGCCAGCACTGCGGGAGGTGAAGCCGGGGAGCTGTTTTTT.

The gene calls are TRBV20-1 and TRBJ1-2; 7 bases map to TRBD1. Germline CDR1 and CDR2: DFQATT and SNEGSKA (reference sequence). The CDR3 is made up of 10 amino acids. The V gene end was trimmed by 1 base and the J gene end by 14 bases; junction bases not matched to a gene: 4. DNA of the CDR3: TGCAGTGCTAGAGTTACAGGGGATACCTTC. Translating gives CSARVTGDTF.